This T cell receptor (beta chain) was sequenced in a study of T cells in Graves' hyperthyroidism and ophthalmopathy. Patients having uncontrolled infection, another autoimmune disease, pregnancy or lactation were not included. This clonotype was seen many times. Authors of the study amplified TCR beta CDR3 regions from RNA transcripts. A first-round RT-PCR of the TCR CDR3 used the HTBI primer set. A single record per CDR3 protein comes from TCRdb applying MiXCR to the multiplex PCR reads. Of hundreds of thousands of distinct CDR3 sequences detected, 20% to 25% appear once; the ten largest clones hold roughly a third. V gave up 1 base and J gave up 8 bases, with 8 bases separating them. In germline, CDR1 is MDHEN, CDR2 SYDVKM. The CDR3 runs to 12 residues.

The TCR was taken from a man under 40 with Graves' ophthalmopathy. The specimen sequenced was blood. The rearrangement joins TRBV28 to TRBJ1-1; D uncertain. This CDR3 is CASSLSRSEAFF. The DNA for the CDR3 is TGTGCCAGCAGTTTATCCCGGTCCGAAGCTTTCTTT.